This entry concerns a single TCR beta chain. Its specificity is unknown. The sample originates from a study of post-analysis software for immune sequencing data. Study-wide points: Patients showed TRBV5-6, TRBV5-1 and TRBV20-1 among roughly 5 TRBV segments more frequent than in controls. Relative to controls, patients with multiple sclerosis showed significantly lower normalized Chao1 diversity.

The CDR3 covers 12 residues. The ends were cut back, 6 bases at V and 11 bases at J, with 13 bases in the middle. Germline loops: CDR1 SGHTA, CDR2 FQGTGA. The authors incorporated unique molecular identifiers into the TCR beta cDNA libraries. Each CDR3 protein is one row after TCRdb ran MiXCR on the PCR reads. The sample consists of 650,000 to 850,000 distinct CDR3 sequences, roughly 50% of them appearing once. Sequenced input: blood. V is TRBV7-3 and J is TRBJ1-4; D remains unclear. This clonotype was sampled from a girl between 10 and 17 years old with multiple sclerosis. CDR3 coding DNA: TGTGCCAGCAGTCCTGACGGGTTCAAACTGTTTTTT. It translates to CASSPDGFKLFF.